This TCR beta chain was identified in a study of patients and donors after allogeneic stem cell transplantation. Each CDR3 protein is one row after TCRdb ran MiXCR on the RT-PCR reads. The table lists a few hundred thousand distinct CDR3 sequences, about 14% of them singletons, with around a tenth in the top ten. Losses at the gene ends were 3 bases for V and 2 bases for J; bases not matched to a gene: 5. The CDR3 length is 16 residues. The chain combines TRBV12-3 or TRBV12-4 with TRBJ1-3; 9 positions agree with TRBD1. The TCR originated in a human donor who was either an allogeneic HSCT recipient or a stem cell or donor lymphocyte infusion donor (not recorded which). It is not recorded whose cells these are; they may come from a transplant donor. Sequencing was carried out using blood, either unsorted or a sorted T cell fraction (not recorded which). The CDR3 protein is CASSFEDRGTGNTIYF. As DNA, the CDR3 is TGTGCCAGCAGTTTTGAGGACAGGGGAACTGGAAACACCATATATTTT.